This passage covers 25 T cell receptor beta chains from one sample sequenced in a study of cytomegalovirus exposure and HLA in healthy donors. TCRdb's table, derived via immunoSEQ multiplex PCR, lists solely in-frame clones and lacks some. The sample has 200,000 to 250,000 clones, roughly 88% seen once; the top ten hold over 12%. Source material: PBMCs. The receptors shown here come from a woman under 40 in good health and CMV-seropositive.

The chain combines TRBV4-3 with TRBJ1-5; TRBD1 is a possible D gene (5 bases). Trimming removed 0 bases at V and 9 bases at J, with 15 bases between. Germline CDR1 is LGHNA and CDR2 is YSLEER. CDR3 size: 15 residues. CDR3 sequence reads: CASSQDRSGSRPQHF. As DNA, the CDR3 is TGCGCCAGCAGCCAAGATAGGTCAGGGAGTCGGCCCCAGCATTTT.

This clone has just a few counts. The chain recombines TRBV5-4 with TRBJ2-1; D call uncertain. Germline V gene data show CDR1 as SGHNT and CDR2 as YYREEE (reference sequence). This CDR3 is 11 amino acids long. V lost 1 base and J lost 8, with 4 bases in between. The DNA of the CDR3 is TGTGCCAGCAGCTTGAAGGATGAGCAGTTCTTC. Encoded protein: CASSLKDEQFF.

The J gene is TRBJ1-1, the V gene TRBV27; no definite D call. Trimming cost V 8 bases and J 6 bases, with 16 bases left between them. Germline assignment: CDR1 MNHEY and CDR2 SMNVEV (reference sequence). This CDR3 is 13 amino acids long. Here the CDR3 reads CASSLGRSAEAFF. As DNA, the CDR3 is TGTGCCAGCTCCTTGGGTAGGTCCGCTGAAGCTTTCTTT.

This chain links TRBV6-5 with TRBJ1-2; D ambiguous. Deletions cut 2 bases from V and 7 bases from J, with 11 bases between. The CDR3 has 13 amino acids. In germline, CDR1 is MNHEY, CDR2 SVGAGI. The CDR3 loop reads CASSYAPGPGYTF. In DNA form, the CDR3 reads TGTGCCAGCAGTTACGCCCCGGGTCCTGGCTACACCTTC.

This chain joins TRBV4-1 and TRBJ2-4, with D hard to call. Germline lookup yields CDR1 MGHRA and CDR2 YSYEKL. Trimming left V 1 base short and J 0 bases short, with 16 bases between. The CDR3 runs to 18 residues. CDR3 residues: CASSQGQAGGIAKNIQYF. The CDR3 DNA reads as TGCGCCAGCAGCCAAGGGCAGGCAGGTGGGATAGCCAAAAACATTCAGTACTTC.

J is TRBJ1-4 and V is TRBV7-8; TRBD1 agrees at 7 bases. Trimming took 5 bases from V and 11 from J; bases not matched to a gene: 11. This CDR3 has 14 amino acids. The germline V gene has CDR1 SGHVS and CDR2 FQNEAQ. The CDR3 loop is CASSAGQPVEKLFF. The CDR3 DNA follows: TGTGCCAGCAGCGCGGGACAGCCCGTAGAGAAACTGTTTTTT.

Worth noting for this clone: The sample contains more than one DNA sequence encoding this CDR3. The chain has TRBV30 and TRBJ2-7; D gene uncertain. Trimming pared 0 bases from V and 1 base from J, leaving 4 bases between. This CDR3 has 12 amino acids. Germline V gene lookup returns CDR1 GTSNPN and CDR2 SVGIG (reference sequence). The CDR3 nucleotides read TGTGCCTGGAGTGTACGTTCCTACGAGCAGTACTTC. Residues: CAWSVRSYEQYF.

This clone is medium-sized. The same CDR3 is also encoded by other DNA sequences in this sample. This chain connects TRBV29-1 to TRBJ1-1, with no clear D. The germline CDR1 and CDR2 sequences are SQVTM and ANQGSEA. The V end lost 5 bases, the J end lost 1 base, and 8 bases lay between the germline ends. The CDR3 is 12 residues long. In DNA, the CDR3 is TGCAGCGTTCGGGTTCAGAACACTGAAGCTTTCTTT. Translated, it gives CSVRVQNTEAFF.

This clone was recorded a few times. The chain uses TRBV5-1 and TRBJ2-2; 8 positions match TRBD2. V shed 4 bases and J 4 bases; nucleotides not matched to a gene: 3. The V gene's germline CDR1 is SGHRS and CDR2 YFSETQ. The CDR3 sequence is 14 residues long. CDR3 protein: CASSGTSGTGELFF. The DNA for the CDR3 is TGCGCCAGCAGCGGAACTAGCGGCACCGGGGAGCTGTTTTTT.

The chain has TRBV27 and TRBJ2-3; D may be TRBD2 (5 bases). This CDR3 region has 17 residues. V was clipped by 0 bases and J by 3 bases, with 16 bases between them. Germline V lookup: CDR1 MNHEY, CDR2 SMNVEV (reference sequence). CDR3 sequence (DNA): TGTGCCAGCAGTTTATCGTGGGAGACTATAAAAACAGATACGCAGTATTTT. Translation gives CASSLSWETIKTDTQYF.

The genes are TRBV27 and TRBJ1-1; D gene unclear. The V end lost 3 bases, the J end lost 1 base, and 6 bases lay between the germline ends. CDR1 and CDR2 (germline): MNHEY, SMNVEV (reference sequence). This CDR3 has 13 amino acids. DNA for the CDR3: TGTGCCAGCAGTTTCGCCGAGAACACTGAAGCTTTCTTT. This gives the protein CASSFAENTEAFF.

This clone was observed once. V gene TRBV27 combines with J gene TRBJ2-1, with 8 bases aligning to TRBD2. This CDR3 has 16 residues. Germline V gene lookup returns CDR1 MNHEY and CDR2 SMNVEV (reference sequence). Trimming cost V 3 bases and J 0 bases; bases outside gene matches: 4. The CDR3 DNA reads as TGTGCCAGCAGTTTGTCTAGCGGGTTCTCCTACAATGAGCAGTTCTTC. Its protein product is CASSLSSGFSYNEQFF.

The J gene is TRBJ2-1, the V gene TRBV6-5; 8 positions agree with TRBD1. Looked up from germline, CDR1 is MNHEY and CDR2 is SVGAGI. This CDR3 contains 13 residues. The V gene end was trimmed by 4 bases and the J gene end by 8 bases; junction bases not matched to a gene: 4. The CDR3 is CASSSGGWDEQFF. DNA for the CDR3: TGTGCCAGCAGTTCAGGGGGCTGGGATGAGCAGTTCTTC.

The chain employs TRBV4-3 and TRBJ2-1, with 7 bases matching TRBD1. Trimming removed 1 base from V and 3 bases from J; junction bases left unmatched: 6. The germline CDR1 and CDR2 sequences are LGHNA and YSLEER. The CDR3 loop spans 16 amino acids. The CDR3 reads CASSQGGQGDYNEQFF. Written as DNA, the CDR3 is TGCGCCAGCAGCCAAGGAGGGCAGGGGGACTACAATGAGCAGTTCTTC.

The chain has TRBV29-1 and TRBJ2-4, with TRBD1 identical over 7 bases. CDR1 is SQVTM, CDR2 ANQGSEA, per germline. V lost 4 bases and J lost 7; bases outside the gene matches: 1. The CDR3 totals 11 residues. CDR3 DNA: TGCAGCGTTGCCAGGGGGAACATTCAGTACTTC. It yields the protein CSVARGNIQYF.

The chain carries TRBV7-9 and TRBJ2-7, with 12 bases matching TRBD2. Germline CDR1 reads SEHNR; CDR2 reads FQNEAQ (reference sequence). V shed 4 bases and J 6 bases; nucleotides not matched to a gene: 10. The CDR3 covers 16 residues. CDR3 residues: CASSWLAGGMASEQYF. As DNA, the CDR3 is TGTGCCAGCAGCTGGCTAGCGGGAGGGATGGCTAGCGAGCAGTACTTC. The complete variable domain, with remaining parts taken from reference TRBV7-9 and TRBJ2-7, reads DTGVSQNPRHKITKRGQNVTFRCDPISEHNRLYWYRQTLGQGPEFLTYFQNEAQLEKSRLLSDRFSAERPKGSFSTLEIQRTEQGDSAMYLCASSWLAGGMASEQYFGPGTRLTVT.

This clone was seen a few times. This chain joins TRBV6-5 and TRBJ1-2; D gene ambiguous. The CDR3 extends over 12 amino acids. The V gene lost 5 bases and the J gene lost 8 bases, with 12 bases spanning the gap. CDR1 is MNHEY, CDR2 SVGAGI, per germline. In DNA, the CDR3 is TGTGCCAGCAGTCCCGGGGAGGGAGGCTACACCTTC. This translates into CASSPGEGGYTF.

This rearrangement joins TRBV18 to TRBJ1-2; 9 bases are a match to TRBD1. J was trimmed by 4 bases and V by 4 bases; bases with no gene match: 4. CDR1 and CDR2 (germline): KGHSH, LQKENI. This CDR3 is 14 amino acids long. CDR3 DNA sequence: TGTGCCAGCTCACTTTTGGACAGGGGCTATGGCTACACCTTC. Its translation: CASSLLDRGYGYTF.

The chain links TRBV5-1 to TRBJ2-6; the D call may be TRBD1 or TRBD2 (5 bases each). CDR1 and CDR2 (germline): SGHRS, YFSETQ. V was cut by 2 bases and J by 2 bases, with 17 bases left in between. The CDR3 loop spans 18 amino acids. The CDR3 DNA follows: TGCGCCAGCAGCTTCTATGACAGTCTGAGGGCTGGGGCCAACGTCCTGACTTTC. Protein sequence: CASSFYDSLRAGANVLTF.

The V call is TRBV25-1, the J call TRBJ2-3; 9 bases are a match to TRBD2. The CDR3 is made up of 13 amino acids. CDR1 MGHDK and CDR2 SYGVNS come from the germline V gene. Trimming at V came to 5 bases and at J to 6 bases, leaving 3 bases not matched to a gene. CDR3 DNA: TGTGCCAGCAGTATAGCGGGAGCGGATACGCAGTATTTT. Translation: CASSIAGADTQYF.

The chain couples TRBV13 to TRBJ2-7; D tentatively reads TRBD1 or TRBD2 (6 bases each). CDR1 is PRHDT and CDR2 is FYEKMQ in the germline V gene (reference sequence). V was clipped by 5 bases and J by 2 bases, with 7 bases between them. The CDR3 is 12 amino acids. CDR3: CASSRGPYEQYF. The CDR3 region has the DNA TGTGCCAGCAGCCGGGGGCCCTACGAGCAGTACTTC.

V usage is TRBV6-6 and J usage is TRBJ1-3, with 8 bases lining up with TRBD1. The CDR3 consists of 14 residues. Germline V gives CDR1 MNHNY, CDR2 SVGAGI (reference sequence). Trimming cost V 9 bases and J 5 bases; bases outside gene matches: 9. CDR3 sequence: CASSGDRGRNTIYF. The CDR3 bases are TGTGCCAGTTCAGGTGACAGGGGACGAAACACCATATATTTT.

The rearrangement links TRBV30 to TRBJ2-3; D gene unclear. V lost 1 base to trimming and J lost 0 bases, with 11 bases between them. This CDR3 comprises 15 residues. Germline V gives CDR1 GTSNPN, CDR2 SVGIG (reference sequence). CDR3 coding DNA: TGTGCCTGGAGTGCCCCCGCCGGGAGCACAGATACGCAGTATTTT. Protein product: CAWSAPAGSTDTQYF. Based on the CDR3 plus reference TRBV30 and TRBJ2-3, the full variable domain is SQTIHQWPATLVQPVGSPLSLECTVEGTSNPNLYWYRQAAGRGLQLLFYSVGIGQISSEVPQNLSASRPQDRQFILSSKKLLLSDSGFYLCAWSAPAGSTDTQYFGPGTRLTVL.

This chain uses TRBV13 with TRBJ2-3; the match to TRBD2 covers 12 bases. This CDR3 comprises 17 residues. The V segment lost 5 bases and the J segment 4 bases; nucleotides outside the gene matches: 10. CDR1 is PRHDT, CDR2 FYEKMQ, per germline (reference sequence). The CDR3 region is CASSRGLAGLGPDTQYF. CDR3 nucleotide sequence: TGTGCCAGCAGCCGAGGACTAGCGGGATTAGGGCCAGATACGCAGTATTTT. Drawing the rest from reference TRBV13 and TRBJ2-3, the complete variable domain is AAGVIQSPRHLIKEKRETATLKCYPIPRHDTVYWYQQGPGQDPQFLISFYEKMQSDKGSIPDRFSAQQFSDYHSELNMSSLELGDSALYFCASSRGLAGLGPDTQYFGPGTRLTVL.

V is TRBV5-1 and J is TRBJ1-1, with 7 bases identical to TRBD1. The J segment lost 0 bases and the V segment lost 4 bases, leaving 3 bases of the junction unmatched. CDR3 length: 14 amino acids. Per the germline V gene, CDR1 is SGHRS and CDR2 is YFSETQ. CDR3: CASSMGQMNTEAFF. CDR3 bases: TGCGCCAGCAGCATGGGACAGATGAACACTGAAGCTTTCTTT.